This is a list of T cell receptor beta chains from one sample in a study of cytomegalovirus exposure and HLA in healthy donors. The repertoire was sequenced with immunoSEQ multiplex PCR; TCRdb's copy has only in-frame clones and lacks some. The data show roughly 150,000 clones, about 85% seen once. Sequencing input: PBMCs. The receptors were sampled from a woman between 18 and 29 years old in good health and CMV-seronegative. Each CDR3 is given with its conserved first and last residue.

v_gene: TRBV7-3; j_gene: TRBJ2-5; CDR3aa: CASSSPGTSGKETQYF
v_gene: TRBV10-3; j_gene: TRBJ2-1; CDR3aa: CAIRWASGNNEQFF
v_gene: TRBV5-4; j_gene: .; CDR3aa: CASSLGGGETYEQYF
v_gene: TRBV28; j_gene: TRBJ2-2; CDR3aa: CASSPTSGRSNTGELFF
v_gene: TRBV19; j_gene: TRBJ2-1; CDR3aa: CASGRDGNEQFF
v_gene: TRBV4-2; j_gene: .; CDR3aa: CATRGQGTYEQYF
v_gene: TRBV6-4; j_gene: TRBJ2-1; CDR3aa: CASSGGDPGNNEQFF
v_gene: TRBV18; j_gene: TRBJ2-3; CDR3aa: CASSPASGWADTQYF
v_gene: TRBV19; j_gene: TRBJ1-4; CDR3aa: CASSSQGASEKLFF
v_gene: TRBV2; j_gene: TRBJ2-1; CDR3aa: CASSEYGTGAEQFF
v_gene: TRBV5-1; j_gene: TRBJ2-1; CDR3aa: CASSYAGEWIDEQFF
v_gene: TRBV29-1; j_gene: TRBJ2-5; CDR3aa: CSALSGTRKETQYF
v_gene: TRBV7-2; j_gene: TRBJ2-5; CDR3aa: CASSLAPPRETQYF
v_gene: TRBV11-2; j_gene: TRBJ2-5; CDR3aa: CASSLRGGMRETQYF
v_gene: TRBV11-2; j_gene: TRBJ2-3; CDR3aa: CASSRGGSTDTQYF
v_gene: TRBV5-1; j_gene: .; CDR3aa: CASSGPTGNEQYF
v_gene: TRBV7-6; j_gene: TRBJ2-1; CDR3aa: CASSLHGEQFF
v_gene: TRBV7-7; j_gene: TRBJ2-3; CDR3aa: CASSFEVSDTQYF
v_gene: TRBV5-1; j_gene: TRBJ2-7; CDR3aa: CASQGYSYEQYF
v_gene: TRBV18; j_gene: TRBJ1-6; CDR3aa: CASSPPSGSEHSPLHF
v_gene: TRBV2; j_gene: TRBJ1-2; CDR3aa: CASTLATLGPGYTF
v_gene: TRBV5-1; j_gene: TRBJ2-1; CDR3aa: CASSHELFNEQFF
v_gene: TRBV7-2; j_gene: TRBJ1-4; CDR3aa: CASTETGSGEKLFF
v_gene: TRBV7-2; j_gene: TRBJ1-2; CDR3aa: CASSLARRANYGYTF
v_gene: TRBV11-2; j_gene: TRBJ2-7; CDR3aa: CASSLVGLDEQYF
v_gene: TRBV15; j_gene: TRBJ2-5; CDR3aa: CATSREDGSGGHQETQYF
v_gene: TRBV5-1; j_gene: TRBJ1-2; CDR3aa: CASSLTHTGYYGYTF
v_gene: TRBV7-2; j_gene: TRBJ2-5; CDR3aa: CASSLEMAGSAQYF
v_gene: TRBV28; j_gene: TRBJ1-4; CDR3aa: CASSLSTQRFNEKLFF
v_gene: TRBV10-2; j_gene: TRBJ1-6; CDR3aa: CASSDRGNGNSPLHF
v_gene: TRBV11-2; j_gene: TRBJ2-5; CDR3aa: CASSRPSGQETQYF
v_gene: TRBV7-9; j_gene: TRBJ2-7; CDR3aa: CASSPPGQGATYEQYF
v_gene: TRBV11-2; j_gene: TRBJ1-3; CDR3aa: CASSFTGTGNTIYF
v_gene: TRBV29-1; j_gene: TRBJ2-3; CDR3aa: CSGGEGDTQYF
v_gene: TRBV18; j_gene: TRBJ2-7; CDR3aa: CASRSGGSEQYF
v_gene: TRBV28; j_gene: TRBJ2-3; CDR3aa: CASSLRPGGGSTDTQYF
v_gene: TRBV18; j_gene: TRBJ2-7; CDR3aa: CASSPPIASGQGQYF
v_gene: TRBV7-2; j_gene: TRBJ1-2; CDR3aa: CASSRRGYGYTF
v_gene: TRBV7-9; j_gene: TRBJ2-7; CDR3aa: CASSSGTGKNEQYF
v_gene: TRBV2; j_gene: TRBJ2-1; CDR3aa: CASNPQAGGEQFF
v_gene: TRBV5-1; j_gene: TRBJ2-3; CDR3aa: CASSNGQGSTDTQYF
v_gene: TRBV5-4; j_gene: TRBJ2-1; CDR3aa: CASSSRGYEQFF
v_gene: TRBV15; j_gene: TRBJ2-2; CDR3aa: CATSSLPLSLDSTGFRVTGELFF
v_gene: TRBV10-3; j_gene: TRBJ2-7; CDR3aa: CAISENSGNYEQYF
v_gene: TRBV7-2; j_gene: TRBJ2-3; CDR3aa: CASSGGQAREDTQYF
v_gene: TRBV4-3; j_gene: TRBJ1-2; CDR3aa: CASSQSGLPNYGYTF
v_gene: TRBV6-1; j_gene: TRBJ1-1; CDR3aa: CASSWSPPEAFF
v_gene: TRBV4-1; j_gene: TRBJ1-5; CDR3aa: CASSSPSTGGAVKNQPQHF
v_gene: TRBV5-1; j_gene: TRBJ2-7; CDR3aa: CASSFEGTGGYEQYF
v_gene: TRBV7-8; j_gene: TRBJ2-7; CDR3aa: CASRERASGHYEQYF
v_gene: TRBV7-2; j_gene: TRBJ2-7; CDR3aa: CASSEVAGTYEQYF
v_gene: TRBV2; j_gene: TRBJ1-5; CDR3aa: CASSETGAPNQPQHF
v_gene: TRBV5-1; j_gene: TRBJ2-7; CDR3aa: CASRTDTYEQYF
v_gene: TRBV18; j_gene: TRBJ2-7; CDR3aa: CASSPVSGQKTYEQYF
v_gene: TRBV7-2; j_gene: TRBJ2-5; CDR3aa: CASSLGLRGKETQYF
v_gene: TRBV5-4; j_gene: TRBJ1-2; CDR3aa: CASSSAKRQGDYGYTF
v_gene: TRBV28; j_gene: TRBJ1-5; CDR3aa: CASSLQRGSNQPQHF